This TCR beta chain was identified in a study of T cell repertoires in cytomegalovirus infection. TCRdb reprocessed the reads with MiXCR, giving one entry per CDR3 protein. The data show about 680,000 distinct CDR3 sequences, approximately 25% seen once. Trimming took 0 bases from V and 0 from J, leaving 11 bases between them. Germline loops: CDR1 MNHNS, CDR2 SASEGT. CDR3 size: 16 residues. The receptor was derived from a human donor in good health (CMV status not recorded). Some clones in this sample may be carry-over from other donors' samples. V usage is TRBV6-1 and J usage is TRBJ1-2; D gene uncertain. Sample: CD8+ T cells from PBMCs. The DNA of the CDR3 is TGTGCCAGCAGTGAAGCCGTTCCGGGCCCTAACTATGGCTACACCTTC. Translated, it gives CASSEAVPGPNYGYTF.